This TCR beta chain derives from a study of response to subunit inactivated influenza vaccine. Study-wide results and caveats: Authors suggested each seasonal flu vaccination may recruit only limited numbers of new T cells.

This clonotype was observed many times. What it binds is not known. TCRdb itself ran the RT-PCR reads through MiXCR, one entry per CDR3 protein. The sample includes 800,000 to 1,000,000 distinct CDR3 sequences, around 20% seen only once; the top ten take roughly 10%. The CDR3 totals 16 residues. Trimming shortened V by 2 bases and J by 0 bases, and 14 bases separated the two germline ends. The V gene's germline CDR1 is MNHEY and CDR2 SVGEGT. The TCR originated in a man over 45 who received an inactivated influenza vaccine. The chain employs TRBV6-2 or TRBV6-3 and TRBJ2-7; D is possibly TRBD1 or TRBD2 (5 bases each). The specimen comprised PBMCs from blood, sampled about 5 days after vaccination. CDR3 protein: CASSYEWGKSSYEQYF. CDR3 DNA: TGTGCCAGCAGTTACGAATGGGGGAAGAGCTCCTACGAGCAGTACTTC.